This T cell receptor (beta chain) is drawn from a study of T cells in Graves' hyperthyroidism and ophthalmopathy. Study-wide points: The model predicted ophthalmopathy a median roughly 6.3 months before onset.

The V gene end was trimmed by 2 bases and the J gene end by 7 bases; junction bases not matched to a gene: 10. The CDR3 totals 16 residues. From germline, CDR1 is SGHAT and CDR2 FQNNGV. The CDR3 regions of TCR beta were amplified from RNA transcripts. When the TCR CDR3 underwent first-round RT-PCR, the HTBI primer set was used. One entry per CDR3 protein, called by TCRdb with MiXCR from the multiplex PCR reads. The sample carries hundreds of thousands of distinct CDR3 sequences, 16% recorded once. This clonotype was picked up many times. Its antigen is not identified. The receptor was isolated from a woman aged 18-35 years with Graves' hyperthyroidism. The chain recombines TRBV11-2 with TRBJ2-1, with TRBD1 matching 8 bases. The sequenced sample consisted of blood. The CDR3 is CASSLRQGQVLNEQFF. The DNA of the CDR3 is TGTGCCAGCAGCTTAAGACAGGGGCAAGTTTTGAATGAGCAGTTCTTC.